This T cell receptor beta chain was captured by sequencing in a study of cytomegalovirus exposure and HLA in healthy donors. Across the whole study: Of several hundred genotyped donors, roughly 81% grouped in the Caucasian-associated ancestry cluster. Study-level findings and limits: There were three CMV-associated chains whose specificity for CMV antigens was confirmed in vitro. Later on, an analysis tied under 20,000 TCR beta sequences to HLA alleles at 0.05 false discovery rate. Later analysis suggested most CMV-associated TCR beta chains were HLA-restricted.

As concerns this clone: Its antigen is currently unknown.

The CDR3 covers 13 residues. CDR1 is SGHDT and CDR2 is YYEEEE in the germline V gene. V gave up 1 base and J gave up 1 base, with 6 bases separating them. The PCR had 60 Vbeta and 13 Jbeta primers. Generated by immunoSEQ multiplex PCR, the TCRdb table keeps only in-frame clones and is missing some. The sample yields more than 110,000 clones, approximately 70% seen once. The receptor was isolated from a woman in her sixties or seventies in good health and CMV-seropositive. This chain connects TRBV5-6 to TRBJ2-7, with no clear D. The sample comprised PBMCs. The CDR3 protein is CASSLPQSYEQYF. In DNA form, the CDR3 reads TGTGCCAGCAGCTTGCCCCAGTCCTACGAGCAGTACTTC.